This note documents a single TCR gamma chain sequence. Its recognized antigen is unknown. No clone much larger than this one lies a single base away; base qualities are absent. Library preparation was by multiplex PCR. Sequenced using an Illumina MiSeq. Every sorted gammadelta T cell sample had both its TCR gamma (TRG) and TCR delta (TRD) chains sequenced. The paper's data handling went like this. The repertoire analyses used clonotype tree plots, the accumulated frequency of the top 20 clonotypes, and diversity index (DI) and D75 metrics. TCRdb recomputed clones from the public reads with CATT; identical DNA rows were then combined. TCRdb assigned the V and J calls; the authors' analysis was not used. Within this sample are 13,000 to 15,000 gamma-chain clones, with 1.5% to 2% of them counted one time only. Around 30% of the sample is held by the ten biggest clonotypes. The data belong to a study of γδ T cells in repeated Plasmodium falciparum infection (dated by TCRdb to the early 2020s). Background for the entire study: The natural-infection arm enrolled Malian children exposed to intense seasonal malaria transmission and compared the Malian children with Australian children matched for age and gender. Four or five malaria-naive U.S. adults underwent four controlled human malaria infections by bites from P. falciparum NF54-infected Anopheles stephensi mosquitoes over 644 days. Samples from controlled-infection subjects were taken at baseline, right before selected infections, and 21 days after each infection. The gammadelta TCR repertoires from Mali were analysed in two ways: cross-sectionally during periods with no transmission, and longitudinally across episodes of acute febrile malaria. The study looked at how repeated Plasmodium falciparum infection shapes the human gammadelta T cell repertoire, using both natural infection in Mali and controlled human malaria infection. Overall study outcomes, separate from this receptor: The Malian cohort was drawn from a small rural village made up mostly of one ethnic group, which limits generalizability. Analysis of inter-individual variability in gammadelta T cell responses was limited by the small size of the controlled-infection cohort.

Sequenced input: gamma-delta T cells from blood. The receptor comes from a pool of human donors (malaria-infected and uninfected, not separated).

DNA sequence: TGTGCCTTGTGGGTGGCCCCGCCGCCCGAGTTGGGCAAAAAAATCAAGGTATTT. Its translation is CALWVAPPPELGKKIKVF. Here the chain combines TRGV9 and TRGJP. As TCRdb names no J gene, one was assigned here on the basis of a DNA match to germline. CDR1 and CDR2 are read off the germline V gene (reference sequence) as GITISATS and ISYDGTV. V lost 5 bases and J lost 7 bases, and the count of bases not matched to a germline gene is 14. The CDR3, cysteine through phenylalanine, is 18 amino acids long. The only DNA kept is the CDR3, 54 bases in frame from the first base.